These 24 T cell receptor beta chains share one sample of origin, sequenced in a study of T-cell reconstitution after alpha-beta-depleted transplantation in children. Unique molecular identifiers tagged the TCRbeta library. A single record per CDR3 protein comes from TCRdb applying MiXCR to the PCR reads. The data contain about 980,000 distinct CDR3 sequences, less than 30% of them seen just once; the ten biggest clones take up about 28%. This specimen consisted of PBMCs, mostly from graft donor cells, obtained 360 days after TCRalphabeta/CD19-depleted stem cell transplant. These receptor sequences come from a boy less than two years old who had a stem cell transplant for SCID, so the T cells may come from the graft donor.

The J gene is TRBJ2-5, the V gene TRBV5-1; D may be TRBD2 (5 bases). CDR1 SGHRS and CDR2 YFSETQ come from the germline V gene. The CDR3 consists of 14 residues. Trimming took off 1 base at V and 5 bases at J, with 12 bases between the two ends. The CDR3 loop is CASSLSSSGETQYF. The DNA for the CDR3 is TGCGCCAGCAGCTTGTCCTCGTCGGGGGAGACCCAGTACTTC.

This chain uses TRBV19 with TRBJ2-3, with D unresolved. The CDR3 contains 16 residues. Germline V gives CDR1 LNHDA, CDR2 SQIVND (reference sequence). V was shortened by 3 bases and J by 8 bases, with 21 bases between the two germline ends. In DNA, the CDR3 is TGTGCCAGTAGTATGCTCACCCAAGTGACGGTTACTACGCAGTATTTT. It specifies CASSMLTQVTVTTQYF.

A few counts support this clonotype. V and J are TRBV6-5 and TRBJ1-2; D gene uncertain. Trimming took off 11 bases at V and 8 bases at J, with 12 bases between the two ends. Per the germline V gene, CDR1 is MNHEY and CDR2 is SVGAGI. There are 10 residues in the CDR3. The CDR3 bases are TGTGCCGCCGGTGGTTGGGGCTACACCTTC. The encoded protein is CAAGGWGYTF.

In DNA, the CDR3 is TGTGCCATCAGTGGAACTAGCGGACGCACAGATACGCAGTATTTT. Its translation: CAISGTSGRTDTQYF. The chain is built from TRBV10-3 and TRBJ2-3, with 8 nucleotides matching TRBD2. The CDR3 contains 15 residues. The ends lost 4 bases at V and 1 base at J; junction bases unmatched: 4. The V gene's germline CDR1 is ENHRY and CDR2 SYGVKD.

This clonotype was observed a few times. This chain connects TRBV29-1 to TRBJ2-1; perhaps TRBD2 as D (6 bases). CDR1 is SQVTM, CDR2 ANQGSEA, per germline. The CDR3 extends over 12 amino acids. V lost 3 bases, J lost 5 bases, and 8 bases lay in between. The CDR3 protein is CSVEGGDNEQFF. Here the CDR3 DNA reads TGCAGCGTTGAGGGGGGTGACAATGAGCAGTTCTTC.

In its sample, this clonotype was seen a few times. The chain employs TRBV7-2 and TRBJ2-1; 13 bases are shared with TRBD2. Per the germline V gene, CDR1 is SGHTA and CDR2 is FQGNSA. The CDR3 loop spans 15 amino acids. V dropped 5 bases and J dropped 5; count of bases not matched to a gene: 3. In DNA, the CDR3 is TGTGCCAGCAGCGCCGGGACTAGCGGGAACAATGAGCAGTTCTTC. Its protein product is CASSAGTSGNNEQFF.

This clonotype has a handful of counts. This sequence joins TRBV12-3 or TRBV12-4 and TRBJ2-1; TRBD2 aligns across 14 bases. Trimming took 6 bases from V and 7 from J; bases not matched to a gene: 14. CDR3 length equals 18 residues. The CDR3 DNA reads TGTGCCAGCAGGCAGACTAGCGGGGGGGCCAAACGGGGGAATGAGCAGTTCTTC. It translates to CASRQTSGGAKRGNEQFF.

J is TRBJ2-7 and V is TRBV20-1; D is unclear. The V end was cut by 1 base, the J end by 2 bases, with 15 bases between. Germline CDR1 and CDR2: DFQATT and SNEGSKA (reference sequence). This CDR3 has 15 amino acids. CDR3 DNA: TGCAGTGCTAGAGCCCTCCTGGGGTCCGCCTACGAGCAGTACTTC. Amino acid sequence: CSARALLGSAYEQYF.

As DNA, the CDR3 is TGTGCCAGCAGCCACGACAGGTCCGTGGGCAATCAGCCCCAGCATTTT. Translated: CASSHDRSVGNQPQHF. This sequence joins TRBV11-2 and TRBJ1-5, with D maybe TRBD1 (6 bases). There are 16 residues in the CDR3. Germline V gene lookup returns CDR1 SGHAT and CDR2 FQNNGV. With 5 bases removed from V and 2 bases from J, the gap between germline ends came to 16 bases.

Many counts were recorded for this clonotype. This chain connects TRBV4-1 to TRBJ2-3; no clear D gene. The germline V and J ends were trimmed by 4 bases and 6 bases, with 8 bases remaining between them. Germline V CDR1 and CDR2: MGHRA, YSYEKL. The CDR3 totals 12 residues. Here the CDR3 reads CASSLRPDTQYF. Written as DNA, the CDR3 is TGCGCCAGCAGCCTGCGTCCCGATACGCAGTATTTT.

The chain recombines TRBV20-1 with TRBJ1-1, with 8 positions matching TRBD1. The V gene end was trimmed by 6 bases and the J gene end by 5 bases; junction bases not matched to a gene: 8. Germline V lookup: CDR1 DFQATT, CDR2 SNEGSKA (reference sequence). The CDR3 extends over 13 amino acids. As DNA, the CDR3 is TGCAGTGCCACCGACAGGGGACCAACTGAAGCTTTCTTT. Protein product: CSATDRGPTEAFF.

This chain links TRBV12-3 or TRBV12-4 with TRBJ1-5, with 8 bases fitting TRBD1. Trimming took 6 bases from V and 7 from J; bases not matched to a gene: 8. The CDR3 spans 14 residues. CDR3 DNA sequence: TGTGCCAGCAGCCGACAGGGGACGGGGCAGCCCCAGCATTTT. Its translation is CASSRQGTGQPQHF.

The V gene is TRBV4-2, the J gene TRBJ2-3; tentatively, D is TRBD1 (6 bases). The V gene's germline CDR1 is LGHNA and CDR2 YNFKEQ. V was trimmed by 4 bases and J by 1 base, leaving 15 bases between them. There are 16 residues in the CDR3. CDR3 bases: TGTGCCAGCAGCCCTTCACAGGGCCCAGGCACAGATACGCAGTATTTT. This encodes CASSPSQGPGTDTQYF.

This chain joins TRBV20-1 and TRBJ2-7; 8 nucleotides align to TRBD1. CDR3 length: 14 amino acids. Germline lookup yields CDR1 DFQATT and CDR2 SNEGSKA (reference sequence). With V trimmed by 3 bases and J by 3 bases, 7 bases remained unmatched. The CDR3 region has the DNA TGCAGTGCTAGGGACAGGGTGTGGGGCTACGAGCAGTACTTC. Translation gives CSARDRVWGYEQYF.

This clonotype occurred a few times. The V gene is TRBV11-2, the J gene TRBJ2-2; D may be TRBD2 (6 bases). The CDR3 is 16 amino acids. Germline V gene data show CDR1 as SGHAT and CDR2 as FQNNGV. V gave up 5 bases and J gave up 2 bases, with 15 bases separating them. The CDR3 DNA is TGTGCCAGCAGCCCCGCCGGGACTCCTAACACCGGGGAGCTGTTTTTT. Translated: CASSPAGTPNTGELFF.

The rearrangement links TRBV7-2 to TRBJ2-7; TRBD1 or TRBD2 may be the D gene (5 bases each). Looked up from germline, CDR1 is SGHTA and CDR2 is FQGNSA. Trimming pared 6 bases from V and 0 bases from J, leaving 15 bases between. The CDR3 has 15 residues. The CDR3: CASRVSGTVSYEQYF. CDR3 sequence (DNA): TGTGCCAGCAGGGTTTCCGGGACGGTCTCCTACGAGCAGTACTTC. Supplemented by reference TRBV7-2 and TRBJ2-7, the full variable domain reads GAGVSQSPSNKVTEKGKDVELRCDPISGHTALYWYRQSLGQGLEFLIYFQGNSAPDKSGLPSDRFSAERTGGSVSTLTIQRTQQEDSAVYLCASRVSGTVSYEQYFGPGTRLTVT.

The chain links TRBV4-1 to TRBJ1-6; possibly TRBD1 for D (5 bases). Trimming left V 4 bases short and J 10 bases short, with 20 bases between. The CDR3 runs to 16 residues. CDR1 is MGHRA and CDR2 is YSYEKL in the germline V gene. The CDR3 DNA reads TGCGCCAGCAGCCCAGTGGTCTGGGGCGCAAAATCACCCCTCCACTTT. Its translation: CASSPVVWGAKSPLHF.

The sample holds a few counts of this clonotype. The CDR3 DNA sequence: TGTGCCAGCAGTTTTGTCGACAGGGTCGGCGGGGAGCTGTTTTTT. Protein sequence: CASSFVDRVGGELFF. The rearrangement uses TRBV12-3 or TRBV12-4 and TRBJ2-2; 7 bases fit TRBD1. CDR3 length: 15 amino acids. Trimming cost V 3 bases and J 7 bases; bases outside gene matches: 8.

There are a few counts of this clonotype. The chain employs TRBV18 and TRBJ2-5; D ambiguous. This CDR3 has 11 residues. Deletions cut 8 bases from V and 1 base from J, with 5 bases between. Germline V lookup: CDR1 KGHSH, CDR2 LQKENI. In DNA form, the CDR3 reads TGTGCCAGCGCCATCCAAGAGACCCAGTACTTC. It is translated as CASAIQETQYF.

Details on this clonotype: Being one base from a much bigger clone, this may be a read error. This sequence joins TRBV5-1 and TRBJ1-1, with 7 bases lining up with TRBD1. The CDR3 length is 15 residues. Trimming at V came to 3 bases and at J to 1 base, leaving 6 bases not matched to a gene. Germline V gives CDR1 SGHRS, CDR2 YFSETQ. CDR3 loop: CASSWGDSQNTEAFF. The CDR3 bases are TGCGCCAGCAGCTGGGGGGACAGCCAGAACACTGAAGCTTTCTTT.

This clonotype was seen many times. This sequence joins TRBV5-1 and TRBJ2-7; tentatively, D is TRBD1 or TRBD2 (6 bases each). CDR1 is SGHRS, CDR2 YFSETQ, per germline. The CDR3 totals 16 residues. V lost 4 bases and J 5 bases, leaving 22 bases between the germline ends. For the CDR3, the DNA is TGCGCCAGCAGCCAAGGGGGGCCCAGTCTCGGAGACGAGCAGTACTTC. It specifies CASSQGGPSLGDEQYF.

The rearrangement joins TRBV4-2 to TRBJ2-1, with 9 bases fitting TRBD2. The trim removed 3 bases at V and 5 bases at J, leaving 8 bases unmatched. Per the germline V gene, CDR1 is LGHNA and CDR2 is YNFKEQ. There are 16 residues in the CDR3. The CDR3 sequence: CASSHQASGANNEQFF. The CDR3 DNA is TGTGCCAGCAGCCATCAAGCTAGCGGGGCCAACAATGAGCAGTTCTTC.

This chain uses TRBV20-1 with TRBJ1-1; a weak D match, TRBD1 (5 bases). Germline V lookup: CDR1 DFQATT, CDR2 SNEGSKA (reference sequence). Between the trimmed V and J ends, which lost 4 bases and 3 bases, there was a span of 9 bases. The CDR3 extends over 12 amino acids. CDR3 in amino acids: CSAIGADTEAFF. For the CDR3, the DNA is TGCAGTGCTATTGGGGCAGACACTGAAGCTTTCTTT.

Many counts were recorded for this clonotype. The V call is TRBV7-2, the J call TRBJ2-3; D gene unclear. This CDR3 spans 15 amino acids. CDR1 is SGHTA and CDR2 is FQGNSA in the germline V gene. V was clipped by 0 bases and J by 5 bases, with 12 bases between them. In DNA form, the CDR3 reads TGTGCCAGCAGCTTAGCCTCGGTTCCAGAAGATACGCAGTATTTT. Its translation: CASSLASVPEDTQYF.